The rows below give T cell receptor beta chains drawn from one sample of a study of memory CD4+ T cells and cytomegalovirus serostatus. Method: immunoSEQ multiplex PCR; TCRdb's copy keeps in-frame clones and lacks some. The data contain under 100,000 clones, approximately 84% of them singletons. Sequences were obtained from memory CD4+ T cells from blood. These TCRs come from an adult in good health and CMV-seronegative. The CDR3 runs from the conserved cysteine through the conserved F or W. A D gene is named only where the DNA matches it firmly. Size is omitted from some rows. Given values are once, few, many or a class for expanded clones.

v_call,j_call,d_call,clone_size,cdr3_nt,cdr3_aa
TRBV5-1,TRBJ2-3,NA,NA,TGCGCCAGCCGATTCGCTAGCACAGATACGCAGTATTTT,CASRFASTDTQYF
TRBV5-4,TRBJ2-1,TRBD1,NA,TGTGCCAGCAGCTGGGGACAGGCCAGCTCCTACAATGAGCAGTTCTTC,CASSWGQASSYNEQFF
TRBV5-4,TRBJ2-5,NA,NA,TGTGCCAGCAGCCCAAGATTCCAAGAGACCCAGTACTTC,CASSPRFQETQYF
TRBV10-1,TRBJ1-1,NA,NA,TGCGCCAGCAGTGAGTCGTCAGGGCAGCCGAACACTGAAGCTTTCTTT,CASSESSGQPNTEAFF
TRBV6-1,TRBJ1-4,TRBD1,NA,TGTGCCAGCAGTGAAGGACAGGGCTTTGCAACTAATGAAAAACTGTTTTTT,CASSEGQGFATNEKLFF
TRBV7-2,TRBJ2-3,NA,NA,TGTGCCAGCAGGTGGCCGGTTACAGATACGCAGTATTTT,CASRWPVTDTQYF
TRBV18,TRBJ2-5,NA,once,TGTGCCAGCTCACCCCAGGAGACCCAGTACTTC,CASSPQETQYF
TRBV28,TRBJ2-1,TRBD2,NA,TGTGCCAGCCGGAGCGGGGGGCAGGACAATGAGCAGTTCTTC,CASRSGGQDNEQFF
TRBV7-2,TRBJ2-2,TRBD2,NA,TGTGCCAGCAGCTTAGTCGGCGGGGGGGCCACCGGGGAGCTGTTTTTT,CASSLVGGGATGELFF
TRBV7-9,TRBJ1-2,TRBD1,few,TGTGCCAGCAGCTTTGGGACAGGGGGTGACTATGGCTACACCTTC,CASSFGTGGDYGYTF
TRBV7-2,TRBJ2-7,TRBD2,few,TGTGCCAGCAGCCCTCTAGCGGATCCCTCCTACGAGCAGTACTTC,CASSPLADPSYEQYF
TRBV2,TRBJ2-4,TRBD1,NA,TGTGCCAGCAGATCGGACAGGCTAGCCAAAAACATTCAGTACTTC,CASRSDRLAKNIQYF
TRBV4-2,TRBJ2-3,TRBD2,NA,TGTGCCAGCAGCCAAGACCCTAGCGGGGGCACAGATACGCAGTATTTT,CASSQDPSGGTDTQYF
TRBV10-1,TRBJ2-3,NA,NA,TGCGCCAGCAGTGAGATACTCCCTACGCAGTATTTT,CASSEILPTQYF
TRBV7-9,TRBJ2-7,TRBD1,NA,TGTGTAGTAACAGGGGATTACTACGAGCAGTACTTC,CVVTGDYYEQYF
TRBV12-5,TRBJ1-1,NA,NA,TGTGCTAGTGGTACGGACAGACTGAACACTGAAGCTTTCTTT,CASGTDRLNTEAFF
TRBV19,TRBJ2-4,NA,NA,TGTGCCAGTAGTAGTCAGGCGGCCAAAAACATTCAGTACTTC,CASSSQAAKNIQYF
TRBV29-1,TRBJ1-1,NA,NA,TGCAGCGTTGGCGTTTGGGGCCCTAACACTGAAGCTTTCTTT,CSVGVWGPNTEAFF
TRBV28,TRBJ1-5,NA,few,TGTGCCAGCAGCCCCGACAGCTATAGCAATCAGCCCCAGCATTTT,CASSPDSYSNQPQHF
TRBV11-2,TRBJ2-1,TRBD1,NA,TGTGCCAGCAGCATAACAACGGGACAGGCCGACAATGAGCAGTTCTTC,CASSITTGQADNEQFF
TRBV11-3,TRBJ2-7,NA,NA,TGTGCCAGCGCTGACGGGGTCTTGGGCGAGCAGTACTTC,CASADGVLGEQYF
TRBV19,TRBJ2-7,NA,NA,TGTGCCAGTAGAAGGGGGGGGTCCCACGAGCAGTACTTC,CASRRGGSHEQYF
TRBV6-6,TRBJ2-2,NA,NA,TGTGCCAGCAGTTCTCCCCTTGGACCCGACGGGGAGCTGTTTTTT,CASSSPLGPDGELFF
TRBV6-6,TRBJ2-7,NA,NA,TGTGCCAGCAGTTACTCGAATGGCCAGCAGTACTTC,CASSYSNGQQYF
TRBV7-9,TRBJ1-2,NA,NA,TGTGCCAGCAGCTTAGTCCCGGGGGAGGATGGCTACACCTTC,CASSLVPGEDGYTF
TRBV7-8,TRBJ2-1,TRBD1,NA,TGTGCCAGCAGCCTATACAGGGGTATTTACTACAATGAGCAGTTCTTC,CASSLYRGIYYNEQFF
TRBV11-3,TRBJ1-1,NA,NA,TGTGCCAGCAGCTTAGGGGTACAGACTGAAGCTTTCTTT,CASSLGVQTEAFF
TRBV10-3,TRBJ2-5,TRBD2,NA,TGTGCCACGGCCCTAGCGGGGGAAGAGACCCAGTACTTC,CATALAGEETQYF
TRBV30,TRBJ2-3,NA,NA,TGTGCCTGGAGTGTAATTGGGGGTACTAGCACAGATACGCAGTATTTT,CAWSVIGGTSTDTQYF
TRBV5-1,TRBJ1-5,TRBD1,NA,TGCGCCAGCAGCTTGGCCGGGACAGGGCAACAGCCCCAGCATTTT,CASSLAGTGQQPQHF
TRBV28,TRBJ2-7,NA,NA,TGTGCCAGCAGAGGGGGGATTGGGCTCGAGCAGTACTTC,CASRGGIGLEQYF
TRBV5-6,TRBJ1-2,NA,NA,TGTGCCAGCAGCTTGTCATATGGCTACACCTTC,CASSLSYGYTF
TRBV18,TRBJ1-6,NA,NA,TGTGCCAGCAGCGAGGACTATAATTCACCCCTCCACTTT,CASSEDYNSPLHF
TRBV7-3,TRBJ2-2,TRBD1,NA,TGTGCCAGCAGCTTAAGACAGGGGATCACCGGGGAGCTGTTTTTT,CASSLRQGITGELFF
TRBV15,TRBJ1-6,NA,few,TGTGCCACCAGCAGAGACTTCAGCTCCTATAATTCACCCCTCCACTTT,CATSRDFSSYNSPLHF
TRBV6-1,TRBJ2-7,TRBD1,NA,TGTGCCAGCACAACCCGAAAGGGACAGGGCTCCGAGCAGTACTTC,CASTTRKGQGSEQYF
TRBV6-1,TRBJ2-3,NA,NA,TGTGCCAGCAGTGACCGGGGGGCTTTCTCAGATACGCAGTATTTT,CASSDRGAFSDTQYF
TRBV7-9,TRBJ2-3,NA,NA,TGTGCCAGCACCGAATTTGGGGCAGATACGCAGTATTTT,CASTEFGADTQYF
TRBV5-8,TRBJ1-1,NA,NA,TGTGCCAGCAGCTTGGTGCCAGAGAACACTGAAGCTTTCTTT,CASSLVPENTEAFF
TRBV5-6,TRBJ2-3,NA,NA,TGTGCCAGCAGCTTGGAGATCGGAGGGTCAGATACGCAGTATTTT,CASSLEIGGSDTQYF
TRBV7-2,TRBJ2-1,TRBD2,NA,TGTGCCAGCAGCTTAAACAGCGGGGGGTTCAATGAGCAGTTCTTC,CASSLNSGGFNEQFF
TRBV10-3,TRBJ1-2,TRBD1,NA,TGTGCCATCTTAGGACAGGGAGGCCTCGATGGCTACACCTTC,CAILGQGGLDGYTF
TRBV9,TRBJ1-1,NA,NA,TGTGCCAGCAGCGGGGGAGGCACCATGAACACTGAAGCTTTCTTT,CASSGGGTMNTEAFF
TRBV15,TRBJ2-7,NA,NA,TGTGCCACCAGCAGAGCGGGATACGAGCAGTACTTC,CATSRAGYEQYF
TRBV7-9,TRBJ2-1,TRBD2,NA,TGTGCCAGCCTAGCGGGGGTTGGTGAGCAGTTCTTC,CASLAGVGEQFF
TRBV7-9,TRBJ1-3,NA,NA,TGTGCCAGCAGCTTAGGACAGCTTGGAAACACCATATATTTT,CASSLGQLGNTIYF
TRBV7-8,TRBJ1-2,NA,NA,TGTGCCAGCAGGCAAGGGACGGCTCACTATGGCTACACCTTC,CASRQGTAHYGYTF
TRBV6-1,TRBJ1-2,TRBD1,NA,TGTGCCAGCAGTGAGTCAATTTATCCGGGACAGGGGTCGTCAGGCTACACCTTC,CASSESIYPGQGSSGYTF
TRBV6-5,TRBJ1-2,NA,few,TGTGCCAGCAGCCCCCAAGAGGGAAACTATGGCTACACCTTC,CASSPQEGNYGYTF
TRBV7-9,TRBJ1-1,NA,NA,TGTGCCAGCCGACCTGCCACTGAAGCTTTCTTT,CASRPATEAFF
TRBV2,TRBJ2-3,NA,NA,TGTGCCAGCAGGCGCTCGGCGGGGGCCACCAGCACAGATACGCAGTATTTT,CASRRSAGATSTDTQYF
TRBV2,TRBJ2-3,TRBD1,NA,TGTGCCAGCAGCAGGGGGATAAGCACAGATACGCAGTATTTT,CASSRGISTDTQYF
TRBV30,TRBJ2-3,NA,NA,TGTGCCAATGCTCGGAGCACCGGCCCCACAGATACGCAGTATTTT,CANARSTGPTDTQYF
TRBV5-6,TRBJ2-2,TRBD1,NA,TGTGCCAGCAGCCGGACAGGGATCACCGGGGAGCTGTTTTTT,CASSRTGITGELFF
TRBV7-8,TRBJ2-7,NA,NA,TGTGCCAGCAGCTCCTTTTACACCTCCTACGAGCAGTACTTC,CASSSFYTSYEQYF
TRBV30,TRBJ2-5,NA,NA,TGTGCCTGGACCCCCTCCGCGGGGTACCAAGAGACCCAGTACTTC,CAWTPSAGYQETQYF
TRBV19,TRBJ1-4,NA,few,TGTGCCAGTAGTACACAGTTTCAGAATGAAAAACTGTTTTTT,CASSTQFQNEKLFF